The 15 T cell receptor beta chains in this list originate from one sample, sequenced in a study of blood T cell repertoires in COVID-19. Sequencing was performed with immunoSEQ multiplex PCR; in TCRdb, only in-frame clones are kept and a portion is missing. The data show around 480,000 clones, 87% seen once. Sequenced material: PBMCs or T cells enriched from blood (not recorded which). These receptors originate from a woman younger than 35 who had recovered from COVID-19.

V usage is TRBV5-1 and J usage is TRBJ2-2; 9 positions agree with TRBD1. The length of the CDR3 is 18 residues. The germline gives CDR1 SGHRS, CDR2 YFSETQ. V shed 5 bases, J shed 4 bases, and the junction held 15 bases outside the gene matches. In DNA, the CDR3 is TGCGCCAGCAGTCTTATGGGACAGGGAGGTAAAGGCACCGGGGAGCTGTTTTTT. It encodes CASSLMGQGGKGTGELFF.

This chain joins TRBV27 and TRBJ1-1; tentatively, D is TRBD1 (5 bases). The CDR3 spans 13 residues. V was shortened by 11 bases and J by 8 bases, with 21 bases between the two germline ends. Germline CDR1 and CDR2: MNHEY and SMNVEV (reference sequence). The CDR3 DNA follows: TGTGCCGCGTATGGGGGGTCTAGGCGGGAAGCTTTCTTT. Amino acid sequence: CAAYGGSRREAFF.

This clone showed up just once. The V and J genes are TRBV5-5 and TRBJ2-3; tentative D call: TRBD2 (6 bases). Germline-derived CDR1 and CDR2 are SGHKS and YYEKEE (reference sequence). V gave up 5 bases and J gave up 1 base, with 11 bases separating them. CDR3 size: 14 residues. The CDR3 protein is CASRLPGGTDTQYF. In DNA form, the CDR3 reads TGTGCCAGCAGGCTCCCGGGAGGCACAGATACGCAGTATTTT. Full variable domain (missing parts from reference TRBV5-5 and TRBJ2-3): DAGVTQSPTHLIKTRGQQVTLRCSPISGHKSVSWYQQVLGQGPQFIFQYYEKEERGRGNFPDRFSARQFPNYSSELNVNALLLGDSALYLCASRLPGGTDTQYFGPGTRLTVL.

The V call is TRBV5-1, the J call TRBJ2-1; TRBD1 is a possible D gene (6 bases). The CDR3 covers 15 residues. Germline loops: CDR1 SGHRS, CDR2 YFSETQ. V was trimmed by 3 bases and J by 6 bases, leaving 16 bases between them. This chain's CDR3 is CASSSERGNPNEQFF. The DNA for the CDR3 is TGCGCCAGCAGCTCCGAAAGGGGGAACCCCAATGAGCAGTTCTTC.

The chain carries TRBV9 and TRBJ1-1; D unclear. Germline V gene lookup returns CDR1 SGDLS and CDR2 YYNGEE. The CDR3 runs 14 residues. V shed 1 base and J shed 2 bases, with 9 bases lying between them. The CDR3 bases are TGTGCCAGCAGCGTATCCCCGTTAAACACTGAAGCTTTCTTT. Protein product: CASSVSPLNTEAFF.

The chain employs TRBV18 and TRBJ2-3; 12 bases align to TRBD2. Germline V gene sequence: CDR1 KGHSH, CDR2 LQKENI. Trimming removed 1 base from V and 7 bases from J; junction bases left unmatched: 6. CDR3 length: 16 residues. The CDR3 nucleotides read TGTGCCAGCTCACCACTGTCTAGCGGGGGGGCTAATACGCAGTATTTT. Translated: CASSPLSSGGANTQYF.

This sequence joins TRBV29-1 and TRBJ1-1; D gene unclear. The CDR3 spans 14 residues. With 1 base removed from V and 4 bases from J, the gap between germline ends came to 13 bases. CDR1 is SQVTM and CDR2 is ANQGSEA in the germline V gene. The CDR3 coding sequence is TGCAGCGTTGAAGGCCTTAATCGAGTCACTGAAGCTTTCTTT. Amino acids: CSVEGLNRVTEAFF.

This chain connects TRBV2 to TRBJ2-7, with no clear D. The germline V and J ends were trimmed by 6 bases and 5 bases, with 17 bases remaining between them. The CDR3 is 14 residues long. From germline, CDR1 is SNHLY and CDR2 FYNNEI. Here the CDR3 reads CASSEPSVTNEQYF. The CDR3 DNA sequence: TGTGCCAGCAGCGAACCATCGGTTACTAACGAGCAGTACTTC.

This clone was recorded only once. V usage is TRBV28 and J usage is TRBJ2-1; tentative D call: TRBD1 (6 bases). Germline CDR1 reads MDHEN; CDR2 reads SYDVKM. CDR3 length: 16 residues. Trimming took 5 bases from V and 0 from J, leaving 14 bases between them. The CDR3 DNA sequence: TGTGCCAGCAGTGCCCCAGGGGCTGCCTCCTACAATGAGCAGTTCTTC. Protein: CASSAPGAASYNEQFF.

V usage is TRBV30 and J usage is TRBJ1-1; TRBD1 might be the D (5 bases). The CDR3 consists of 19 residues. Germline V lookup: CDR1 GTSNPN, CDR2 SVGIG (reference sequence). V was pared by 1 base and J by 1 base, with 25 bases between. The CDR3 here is CAWSALTARNGDANTEAFF. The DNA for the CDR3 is TGTGCCTGGAGTGCCCTGACAGCGAGGAATGGAGATGCGAACACTGAAGCTTTCTTT.

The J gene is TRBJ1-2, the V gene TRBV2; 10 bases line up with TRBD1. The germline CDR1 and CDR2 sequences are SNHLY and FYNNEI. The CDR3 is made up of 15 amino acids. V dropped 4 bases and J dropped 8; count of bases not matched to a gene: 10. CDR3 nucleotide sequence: TGTGCCAGCAGTGCCTACCTAGGACAGGGGGGAGGCTACACCTTC. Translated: CASSAYLGQGGGYTF.

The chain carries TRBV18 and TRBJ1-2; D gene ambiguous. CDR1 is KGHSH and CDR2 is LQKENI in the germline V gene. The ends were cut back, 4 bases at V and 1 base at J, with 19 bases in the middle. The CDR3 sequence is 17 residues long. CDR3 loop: CASSRSRPPELNYGYTF. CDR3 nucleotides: TGTGCCAGCTCACGTTCCAGGCCCCCCGAACTTAACTATGGCTACACCTTC.

CDR3 region: CASSYSGYGYTF. The CDR3 region has the DNA TGTGCCAGCAGTTACTCCGGGTATGGCTACACCTTC. V usage is TRBV28 and J usage is TRBJ1-2; D is undetermined. V was clipped by 4 bases and J by 5 bases, with 8 bases between them. The V gene's germline CDR1 is MDHEN and CDR2 SYDVKM. The CDR3 has 12 residues.

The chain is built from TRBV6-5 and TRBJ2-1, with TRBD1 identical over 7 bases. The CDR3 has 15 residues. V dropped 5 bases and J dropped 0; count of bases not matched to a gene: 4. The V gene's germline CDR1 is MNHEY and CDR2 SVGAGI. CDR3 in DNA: TGTGCCAGCAGTCGTGGACAGGTCTCCTACAATGAGCAGTTCTTC. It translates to CASSRGQVSYNEQFF.

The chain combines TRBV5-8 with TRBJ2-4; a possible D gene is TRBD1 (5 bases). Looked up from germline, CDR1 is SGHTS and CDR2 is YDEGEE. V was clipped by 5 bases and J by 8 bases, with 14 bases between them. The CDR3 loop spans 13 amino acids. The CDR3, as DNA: TGTGCCAGCAGTCCAGGGTTTAGAGACATTCAGTACTTC. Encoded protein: CASSPGFRDIQYF.